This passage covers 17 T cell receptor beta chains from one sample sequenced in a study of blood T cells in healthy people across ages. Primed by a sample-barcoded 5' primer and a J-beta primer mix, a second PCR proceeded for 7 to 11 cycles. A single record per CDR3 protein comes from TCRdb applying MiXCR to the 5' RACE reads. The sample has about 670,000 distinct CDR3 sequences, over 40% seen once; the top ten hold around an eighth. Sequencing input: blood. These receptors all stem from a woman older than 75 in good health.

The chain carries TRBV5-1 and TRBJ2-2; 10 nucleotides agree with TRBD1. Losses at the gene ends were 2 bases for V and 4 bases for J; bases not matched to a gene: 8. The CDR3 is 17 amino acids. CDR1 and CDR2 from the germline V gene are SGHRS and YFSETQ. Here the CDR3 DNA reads TGCGCCAGCAGCTTCGCTCCCGGGACAGGGGTCACCGGGGAGCTGTTTTTT. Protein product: CASSFAPGTGVTGELFF.

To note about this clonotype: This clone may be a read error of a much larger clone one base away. The CDR3 DNA reads as TGCAGCGTTGAAAAAGGAATTAGCGGGGGCAGAGGGTCCTACAATGAGCAGTTCTTC. Its protein product is CSVEKGISGGRGSYNEQFF. This sequence joins TRBV29-1 and TRBJ2-1, with 9 bases identical to TRBD2. The CDR3 is 19 residues long. Germline CDR1 reads SQVTM; CDR2 reads ANQGSEA. After removal of 2 bases from V and 1 base from J, the junction contained 15 bases not matched to a gene.

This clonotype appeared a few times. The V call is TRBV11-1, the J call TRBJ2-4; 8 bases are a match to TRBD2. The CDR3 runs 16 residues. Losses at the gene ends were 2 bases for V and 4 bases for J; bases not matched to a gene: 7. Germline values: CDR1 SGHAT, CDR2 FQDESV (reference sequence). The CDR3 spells CASSLQGSGNKNIQYF. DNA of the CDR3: TGTGCCAGCAGCTTACAGGGTAGCGGGAATAAAAACATTCAGTACTTC.

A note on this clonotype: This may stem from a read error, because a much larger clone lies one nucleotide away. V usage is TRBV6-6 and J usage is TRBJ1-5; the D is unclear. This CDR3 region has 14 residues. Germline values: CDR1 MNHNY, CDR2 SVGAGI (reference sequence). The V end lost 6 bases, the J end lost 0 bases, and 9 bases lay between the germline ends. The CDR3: CASRAAYSNQPQHF. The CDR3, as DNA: TGTGCCAGCAGGGCAGCATATAGCAATCAGCCCCAGCATTTT.

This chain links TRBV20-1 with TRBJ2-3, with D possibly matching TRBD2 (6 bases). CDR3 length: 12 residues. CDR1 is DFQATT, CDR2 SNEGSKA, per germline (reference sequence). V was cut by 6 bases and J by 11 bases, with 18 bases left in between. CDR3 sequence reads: CSASGPQRGQYF. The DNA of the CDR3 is TGCAGTGCGAGCGGGCCCCAGCGAGGGCAGTATTTT.

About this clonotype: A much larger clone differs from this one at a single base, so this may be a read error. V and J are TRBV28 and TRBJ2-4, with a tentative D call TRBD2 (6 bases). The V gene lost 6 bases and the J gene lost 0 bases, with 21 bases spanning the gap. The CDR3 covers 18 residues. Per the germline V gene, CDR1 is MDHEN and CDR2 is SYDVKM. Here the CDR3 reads CASRNWDSGLLAKNIQYF. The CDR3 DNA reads TGTGCCAGCAGAAACTGGGACTCCGGGTTACTAGCCAAAAACATTCAGTACTTC. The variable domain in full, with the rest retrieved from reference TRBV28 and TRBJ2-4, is DVKVTQSSRYLVKRTGEKVFLECVQDMDHENMFWYRQDPGLGLRLIYFSYDVKMKEKGDIPEGYSVSREKKERFSLILESASTNQTSMYLCASRNWDSGLLAKNIQYFGAGTRLSVL.

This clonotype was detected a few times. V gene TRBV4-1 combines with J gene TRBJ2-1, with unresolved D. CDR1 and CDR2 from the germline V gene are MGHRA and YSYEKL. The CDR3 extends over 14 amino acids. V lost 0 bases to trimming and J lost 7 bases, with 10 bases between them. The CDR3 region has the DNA TGCGCCAGCAGCCAAGATCGGGTTTTTAATGAGCAGTTCTTC. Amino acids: CASSQDRVFNEQFF.

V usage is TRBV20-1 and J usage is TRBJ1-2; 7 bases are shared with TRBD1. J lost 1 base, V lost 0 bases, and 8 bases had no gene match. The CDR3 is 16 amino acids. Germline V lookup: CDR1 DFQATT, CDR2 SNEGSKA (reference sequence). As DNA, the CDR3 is TGCAGTGCTAGAGAACAGGGGTCCCTCCTTAACTATGGCTACACCTTC. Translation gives CSAREQGSLLNYGYTF.

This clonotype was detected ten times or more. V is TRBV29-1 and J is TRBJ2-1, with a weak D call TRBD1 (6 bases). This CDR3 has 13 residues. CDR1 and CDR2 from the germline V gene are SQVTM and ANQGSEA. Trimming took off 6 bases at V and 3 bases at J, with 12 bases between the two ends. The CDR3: CSVAGTNYNEQFF. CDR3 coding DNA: TGCAGCGTCGCCGGGACAAACTACAATGAGCAGTTCTTC.

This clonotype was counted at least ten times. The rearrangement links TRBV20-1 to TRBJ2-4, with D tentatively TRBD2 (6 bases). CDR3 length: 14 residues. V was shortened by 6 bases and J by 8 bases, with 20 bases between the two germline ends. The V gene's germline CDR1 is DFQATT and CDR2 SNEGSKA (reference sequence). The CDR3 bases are TGCAGTGCCCAAGACTATCCTCGGGGGTACATTCAGTACTTC. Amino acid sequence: CSAQDYPRGYIQYF.

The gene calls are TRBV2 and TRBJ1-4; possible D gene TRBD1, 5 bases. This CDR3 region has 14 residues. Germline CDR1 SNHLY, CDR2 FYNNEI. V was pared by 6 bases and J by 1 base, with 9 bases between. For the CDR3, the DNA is TGTGCCAGCAGCGACCAGGGAACTAATGAAAAACTGTTTTTT. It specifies CASSDQGTNEKLFF.

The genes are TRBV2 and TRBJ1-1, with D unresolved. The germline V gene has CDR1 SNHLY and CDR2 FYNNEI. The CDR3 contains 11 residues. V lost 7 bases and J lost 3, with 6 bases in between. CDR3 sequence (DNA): TGTGCCAGCAAGTTCGACACTGAAGCTTTCTTT. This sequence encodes CASKFDTEAFF.

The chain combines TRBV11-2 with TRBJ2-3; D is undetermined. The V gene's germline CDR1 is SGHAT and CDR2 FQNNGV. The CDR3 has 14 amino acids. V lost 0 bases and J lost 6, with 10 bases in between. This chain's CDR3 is CASSLDRRSDTQYF. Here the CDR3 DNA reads TGTGCCAGCAGCTTAGATAGACGGAGTGATACGCAGTATTTT.

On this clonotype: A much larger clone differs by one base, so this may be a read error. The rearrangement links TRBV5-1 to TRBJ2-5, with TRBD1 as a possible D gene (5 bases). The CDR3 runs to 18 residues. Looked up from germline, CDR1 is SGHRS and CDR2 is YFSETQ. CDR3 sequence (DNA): TGCGCCTGCAGCTTGACAACGGCCGAACAGGTCAACCAAGAGACCCAGTACTTC. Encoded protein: CACSLTTAEQVNQETQYF.

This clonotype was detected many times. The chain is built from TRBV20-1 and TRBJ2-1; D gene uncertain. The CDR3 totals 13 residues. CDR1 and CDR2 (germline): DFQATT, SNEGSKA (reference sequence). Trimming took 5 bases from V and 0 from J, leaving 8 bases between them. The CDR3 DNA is TGCAGTGCTCACTGGAGCTCCTACAATGAGCAGTTCTTC. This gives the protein CSAHWSSYNEQFF.

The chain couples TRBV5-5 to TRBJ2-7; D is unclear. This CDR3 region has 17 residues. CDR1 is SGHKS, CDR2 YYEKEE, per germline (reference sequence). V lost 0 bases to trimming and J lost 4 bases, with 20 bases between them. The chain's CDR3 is CASSLGYSSGSVYEQYF. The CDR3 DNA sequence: TGTGCCAGCAGCTTGGGATACTCTTCGGGTTCGGTGTACGAGCAGTACTTC.

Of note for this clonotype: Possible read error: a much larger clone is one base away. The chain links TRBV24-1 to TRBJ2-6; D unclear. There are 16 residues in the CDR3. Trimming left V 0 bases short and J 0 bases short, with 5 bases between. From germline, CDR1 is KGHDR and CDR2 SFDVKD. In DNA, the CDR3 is TGTGCCACCAGTGATTTGCCCGGCTCTGGGGCCAACGTCCTGACTTTC. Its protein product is CATSDLPGSGANVLTF.